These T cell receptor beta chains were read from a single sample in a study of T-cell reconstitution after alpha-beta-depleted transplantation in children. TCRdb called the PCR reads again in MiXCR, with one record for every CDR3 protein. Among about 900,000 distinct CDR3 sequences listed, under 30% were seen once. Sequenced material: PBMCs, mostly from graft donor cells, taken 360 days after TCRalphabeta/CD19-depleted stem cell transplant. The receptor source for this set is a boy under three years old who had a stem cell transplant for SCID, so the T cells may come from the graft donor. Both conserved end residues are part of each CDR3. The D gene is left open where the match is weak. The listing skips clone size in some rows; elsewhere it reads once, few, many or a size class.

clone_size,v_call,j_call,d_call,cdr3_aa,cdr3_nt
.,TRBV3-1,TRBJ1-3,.,CASSQARTFGNTIYF,TGTGCCAGCAGCCAAGCCCGGACATTCGGAAACACCATATATTTT
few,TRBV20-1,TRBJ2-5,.,CSARPTTQRGETQYF,TGCAGTGCTAGACCGACTACCCAGAGAGGGGAGACCCAGTACTTC
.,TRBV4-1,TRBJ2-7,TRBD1,CANPRDRGYF,TGCGCCAACCCCCGGGACAGGGGTTACTTC
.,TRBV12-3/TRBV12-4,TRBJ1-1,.,CASRSATVTEAFF,TGTGCCAGCAGATCAGCGACGGTCACTGAAGCTTTCTTT
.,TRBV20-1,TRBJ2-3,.,CSARMWEITDTQYF,TGCAGTGCTAGAATGTGGGAAATCACAGATACGCAGTATTTT
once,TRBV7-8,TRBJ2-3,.,CASSFPWLAGTDTQYF,TGTGCCAGCAGCTTTCCCTGGCTTGCGGGCACAGATACGCAGTATTTT
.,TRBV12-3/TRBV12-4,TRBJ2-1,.,CASTPGVENEQFF,TGTGCCAGCACCCCGGGGGTGGAGAATGAGCAGTTCTTC
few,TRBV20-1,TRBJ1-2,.,CSPFNYGYTF,TGCAGTCCTTTTAACTATGGCTACACCTTC
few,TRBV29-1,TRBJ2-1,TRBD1,CSVDPYRGQNEQFF,TGCAGCGTTGATCCCTACAGGGGTCAGAATGAGCAGTTCTTC
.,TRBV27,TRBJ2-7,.,CASQREQYF,TGTGCCAGCCAAAGGGAGCAGTACTTC
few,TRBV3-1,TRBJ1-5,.,CASSQRAGNQPQHF,TGTGCCAGCAGCCAAAGAGCAGGCAATCAGCCCCAGCATTTT
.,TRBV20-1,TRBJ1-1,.,CSARPGSPVNTEAFF,TGCAGTGCTAGACCCGGGAGCCCCGTGAACACTGAAGCTTTCTTT
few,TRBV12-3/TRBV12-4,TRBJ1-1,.,CASSPFGGSWEAFF,TGTGCCAGCAGCCCCTTCGGAGGGTCTTGGGAAGCTTTCTTT
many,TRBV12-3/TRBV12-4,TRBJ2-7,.,CASSPDRSYEQYF,TGTGCCAGCAGCCCGGACCGCTCCTACGAGCAGTACTTC
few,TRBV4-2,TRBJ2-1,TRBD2,CASSGRLAGGPTSYNEQFF,TGTGCCAGCAGCGGACGACTAGCGGGGGGGCCAACCTCCTACAATGAGCAGTTCTTC
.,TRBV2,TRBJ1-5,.,CASSSEGRKNQPQHF,TGTGCCAGCAGCTCAGAGGGGCGGAAAAATCAGCCCCAGCATTTT
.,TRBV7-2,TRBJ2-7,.,CASSLAPQRSFYEQYF,TGTGCCAGCAGCTTAGCCCCCCAGAGGTCATTCTACGAGCAGTACTTC
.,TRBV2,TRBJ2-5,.,CASKPLDSFPSERLGGKTQYF,TGTGCCAGCAAGCCCCTCGACAGTTTTCCGTCGGAGCGGCTTGGGGGGAAGACCCAGTACTTC
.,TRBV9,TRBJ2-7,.,CASSPVGRPYEQYF,TGTGCCAGCAGCCCCGTGGGACGGCCTTACGAGCAGTACTTC
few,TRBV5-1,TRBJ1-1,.,CASSLTGHTNTEAFF,TGCGCCAGCAGCTTAACGGGACATACGAACACTGAAGCTTTCTTT
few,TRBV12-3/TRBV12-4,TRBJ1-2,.,CASSFTARGGLGYGYTF,TGTGCCAGCAGTTTTACGGCAAGGGGGGGCCTTGGCTATGGCTACACCTTC
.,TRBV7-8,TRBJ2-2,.,CASSLRGRDTGELFF,TGTGCCAGCAGCTTACGGGGCAGAGACACCGGGGAGCTGTTTTTT
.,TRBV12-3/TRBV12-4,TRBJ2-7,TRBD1,CASSEQGTYEQYF,TGTGCCAGCAGCGAACAGGGGACCTACGAGCAGTACTTC
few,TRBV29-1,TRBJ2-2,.,CSVGMGARELFF,TGCAGCGTTGGTATGGGGGCTCGGGAGCTGTTTTTT
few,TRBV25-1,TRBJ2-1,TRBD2,CASSEGAGLGDNEQFF,TGTGCCAGCAGTGAGGGGGCGGGACTAGGGGACAATGAGCAGTTCTTC
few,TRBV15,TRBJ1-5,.,CATSSYSNQPQHF,TGTGCCACCAGCAGCTATAGCAATCAGCCCCAGCATTTT
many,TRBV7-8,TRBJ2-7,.,CASSSDRSGYEQYF,TGTGCCAGCAGCTCCGACCGATCGGGCTACGAGCAGTACTTC
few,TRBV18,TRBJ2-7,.,CASSPAAGIPYEQYF,TGTGCCAGCTCACCAGCGGCAGGGATCCCCTACGAGCAGTACTTC
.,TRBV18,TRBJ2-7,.,CASSPSRPGDAYEQYF,TGTGCCAGCTCACCATCTCGGCCAGGGGATGCCTACGAGCAGTACTTC
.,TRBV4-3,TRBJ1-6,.,CASSQEDSDYSPLHF,TGCGCCAGCAGCCAAGAGGACAGCGACTATTCACCCCTCCACTTT
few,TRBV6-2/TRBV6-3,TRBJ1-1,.,CASRDGQWNTEAFF,TGTGCCAGCAGGGATGGACAGTGGAACACTGAAGCTTTCTTT
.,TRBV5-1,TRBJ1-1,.,CASSLTGPEGSTEAFF,TGCGCCAGCAGCCTGACAGGCCCCGAGGGTAGCACTGAAGCTTTCTTT
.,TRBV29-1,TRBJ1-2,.,CSVVSSNGAGYTF,TGCAGCGTTGTATCGTCTAATGGGGCTGGCTACACCTTC
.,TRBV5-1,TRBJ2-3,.,CASSRTTWDTQYF,TGCGCCAGCAGCCGAACGACTTGGGATACGCAGTATTTT
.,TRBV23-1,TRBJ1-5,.,CASSQSPLSAGRVRGNSNQPQHF,TGCGCCAGCAGTCAATCGCCCCTATCCGCGGGGAGGGTGAGGGGGAATAGCAATCAGCCCCAGCATTTT
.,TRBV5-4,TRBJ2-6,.,CASSPSEVYSGANVLTF,TGTGCCAGCAGCCCCTCGGAGGTCTACTCTGGGGCCAACGTCCTGACTTTC
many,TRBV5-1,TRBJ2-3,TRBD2,CASRPGLAGVGDTQYF,TGCGCCAGCCGCCCGGGACTAGCGGGGGTAGGAGATACGCAGTATTTT